These T cell receptor beta chains were read from a single sample in a study of monozygotic twins with inflammatory bowel disease. For each CDR3 protein, TCRdb gives one entry from its re-call of the 5' RACE reads, without DNA. Recorded here are around 380,000 distinct CDR3 sequences; the top ten clones represent 2% to 3%. The sequenced material came from blood. The receptor source for this set is a human donor with ulcerative colitis or Crohn's disease, or a healthy co-twin of an affected twin (not recorded which). The CDR3 runs from the conserved cysteine through the conserved F or W. The order of the fields is J gene, V gene, CDR3 protein.

j_gene: TRBJ2-3
v_gene: TRBV20-1
CDR3aa: CSARGTSGNTDTQYF

j_gene: TRBJ2-2
v_gene: TRBV7-9
CDR3aa: CASRVGAGELFF

j_gene: TRBJ2-1
v_gene: TRBV4-1
CDR3aa: CATNPPGQAYNEQFF

j_gene: TRBJ1-1
v_gene: TRBV7-2
CDR3aa: CASSFGAGGEAFF

j_gene: TRBJ2-1
v_gene: TRBV5-1
CDR3aa: CASSFSLPLATEQFF

j_gene: TRBJ2-1
v_gene: TRBV3-1
CDR3aa: CASSHPSGRGYNEQFF

j_gene: TRBJ2-3
v_gene: TRBV11-2
CDR3aa: CASSSPREGEGLGDTQYF

j_gene: TRBJ1-1
v_gene: TRBV6-5
CDR3aa: CASSYGTEAFF

j_gene: TRBJ2-1
v_gene: TRBV29-1
CDR3aa: CSVRDLDNEQFF

j_gene: TRBJ2-1
v_gene: TRBV10-2
CDR3aa: CASSAGGRNRNEQFF

j_gene: TRBJ2-2
v_gene: TRBV7-2
CDR3aa: CASSLALAGTGGTGELFF

j_gene: TRBJ2-1
v_gene: TRBV4-1
CDR3aa: CASSQDRGDWGNSHNEQFF

j_gene: TRBJ1-4
v_gene: TRBV2
CDR3aa: CASSEQGPNEKLFF

j_gene: TRBJ1-5
v_gene: TRBV20-1
CDR3aa: CSASGGNQPQHF

j_gene: TRBJ1-1
v_gene: TRBV4-1
CDR3aa: CASSLYSQGLITEAFF

j_gene: TRBJ1-6
v_gene: TRBV7-9
CDR3aa: CASSSQGLNSPLHF

j_gene: TRBJ2-2
v_gene: TRBV18
CDR3aa: CASSPRGDSNTGELFF

j_gene: TRBJ1-4
v_gene: TRBV29-1
CDR3aa: CSVDETGYEKLFF

j_gene: TRBJ2-5
v_gene: TRBV5-5
CDR3aa: CASSPPERTQYF

j_gene: TRBJ2-3
v_gene: TRBV10-3
CDR3aa: CATGTSGPSTDTQYF

j_gene: TRBJ1-6
v_gene: TRBV5-1
CDR3aa: CASSPSTGSNNSPLHF

j_gene: TRBJ2-3
v_gene: TRBV6-5
CDR3aa: CASTRADTQYF

j_gene: TRBJ2-7
v_gene: TRBV28
CDR3aa: CASSPTLGQLSYEQYF

j_gene: TRBJ2-5
v_gene: TRBV28
CDR3aa: CASSPRTGAQETQYF

j_gene: TRBJ2-7
v_gene: TRBV2
CDR3aa: CADRGLAGDYEQYF

j_gene: TRBJ2-5
v_gene: TRBV7-9
CDR3aa: CASTGGQETQYF